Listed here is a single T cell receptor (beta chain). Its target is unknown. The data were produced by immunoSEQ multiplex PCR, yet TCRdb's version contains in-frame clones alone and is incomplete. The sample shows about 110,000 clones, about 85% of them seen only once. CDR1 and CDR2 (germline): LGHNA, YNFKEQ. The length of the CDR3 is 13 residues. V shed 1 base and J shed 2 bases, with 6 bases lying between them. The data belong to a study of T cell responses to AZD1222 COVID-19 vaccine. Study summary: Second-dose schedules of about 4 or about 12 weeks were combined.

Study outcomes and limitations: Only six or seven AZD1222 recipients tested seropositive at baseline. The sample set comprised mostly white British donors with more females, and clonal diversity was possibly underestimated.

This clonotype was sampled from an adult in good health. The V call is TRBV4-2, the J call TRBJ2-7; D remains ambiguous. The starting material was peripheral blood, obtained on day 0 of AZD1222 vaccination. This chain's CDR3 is CASSQGRTYEQYF. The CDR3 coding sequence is TGTGCCAGCAGCCAAGGCCGTACCTACGAGCAGTACTTC.